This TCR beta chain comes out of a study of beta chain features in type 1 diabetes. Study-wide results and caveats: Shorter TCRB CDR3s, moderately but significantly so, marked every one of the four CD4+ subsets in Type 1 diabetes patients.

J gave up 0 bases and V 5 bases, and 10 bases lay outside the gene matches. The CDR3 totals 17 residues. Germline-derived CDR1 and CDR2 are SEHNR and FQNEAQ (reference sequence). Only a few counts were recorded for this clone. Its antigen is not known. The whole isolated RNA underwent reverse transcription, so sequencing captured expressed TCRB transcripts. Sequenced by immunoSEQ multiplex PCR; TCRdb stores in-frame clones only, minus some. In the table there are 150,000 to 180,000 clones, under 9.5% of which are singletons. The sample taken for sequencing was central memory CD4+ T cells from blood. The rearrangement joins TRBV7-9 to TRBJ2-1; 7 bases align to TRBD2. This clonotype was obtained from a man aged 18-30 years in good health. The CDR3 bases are TGTGCCAGCAGCCCCCCGTTCGGCGGGAGCTCCTACAATGAGCAGTTCTTC. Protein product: CASSPPFGGSSYNEQFF.